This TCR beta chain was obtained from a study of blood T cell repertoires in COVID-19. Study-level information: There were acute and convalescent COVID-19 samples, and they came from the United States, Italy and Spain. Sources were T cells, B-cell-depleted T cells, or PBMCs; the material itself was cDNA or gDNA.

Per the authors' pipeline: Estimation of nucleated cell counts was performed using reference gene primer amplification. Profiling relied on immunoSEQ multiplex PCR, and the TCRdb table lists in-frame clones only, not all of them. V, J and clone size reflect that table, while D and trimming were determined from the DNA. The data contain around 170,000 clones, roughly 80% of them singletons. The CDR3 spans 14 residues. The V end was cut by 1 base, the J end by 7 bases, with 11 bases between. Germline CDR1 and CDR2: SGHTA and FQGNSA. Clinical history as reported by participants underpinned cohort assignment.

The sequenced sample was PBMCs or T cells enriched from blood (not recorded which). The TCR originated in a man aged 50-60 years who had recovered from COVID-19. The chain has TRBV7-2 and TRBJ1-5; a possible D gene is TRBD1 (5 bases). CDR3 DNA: TGTGCCAGCAGCTTAGATCAGGGTGGCCAGCCCCAGCATTTT. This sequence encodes CASSLDQGGQPQHF.